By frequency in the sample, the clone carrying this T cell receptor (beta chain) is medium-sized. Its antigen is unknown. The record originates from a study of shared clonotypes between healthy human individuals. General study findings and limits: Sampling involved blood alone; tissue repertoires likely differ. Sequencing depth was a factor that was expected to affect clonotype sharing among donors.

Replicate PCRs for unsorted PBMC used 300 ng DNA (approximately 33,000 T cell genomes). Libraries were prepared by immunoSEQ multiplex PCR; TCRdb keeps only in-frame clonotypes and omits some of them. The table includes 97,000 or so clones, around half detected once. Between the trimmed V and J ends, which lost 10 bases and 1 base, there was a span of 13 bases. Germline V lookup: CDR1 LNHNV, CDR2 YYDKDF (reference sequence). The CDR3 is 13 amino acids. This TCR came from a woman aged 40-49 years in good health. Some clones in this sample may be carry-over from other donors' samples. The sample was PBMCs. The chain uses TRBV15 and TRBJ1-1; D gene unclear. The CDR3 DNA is TGTGCCATGTCTTTTACGGAGAACACTGAAGCTTTCTTT. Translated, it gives CAMSFTENTEAFF.